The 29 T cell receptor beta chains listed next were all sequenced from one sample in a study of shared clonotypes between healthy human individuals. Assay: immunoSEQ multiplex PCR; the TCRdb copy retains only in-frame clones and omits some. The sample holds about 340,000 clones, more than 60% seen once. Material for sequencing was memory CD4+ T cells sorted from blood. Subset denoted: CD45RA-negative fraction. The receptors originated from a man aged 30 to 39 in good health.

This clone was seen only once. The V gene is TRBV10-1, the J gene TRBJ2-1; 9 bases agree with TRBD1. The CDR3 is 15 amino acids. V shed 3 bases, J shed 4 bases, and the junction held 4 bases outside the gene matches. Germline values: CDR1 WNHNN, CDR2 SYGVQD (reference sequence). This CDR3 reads CASSDAGTGYNEQFF. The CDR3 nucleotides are TGCGCCAGCAGTGATGCCGGGACAGGGTACAATGAGCAGTTCTTC.

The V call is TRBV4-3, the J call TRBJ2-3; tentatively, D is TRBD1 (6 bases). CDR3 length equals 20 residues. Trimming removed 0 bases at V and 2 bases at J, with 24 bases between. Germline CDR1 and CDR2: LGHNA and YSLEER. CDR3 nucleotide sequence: TGCGCCAGCAGCCAAGATTTGGTACAGGGAAGGATGGGGGACACAGATACGCAGTATTTT. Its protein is CASSQDLVQGRMGDTDTQYF.

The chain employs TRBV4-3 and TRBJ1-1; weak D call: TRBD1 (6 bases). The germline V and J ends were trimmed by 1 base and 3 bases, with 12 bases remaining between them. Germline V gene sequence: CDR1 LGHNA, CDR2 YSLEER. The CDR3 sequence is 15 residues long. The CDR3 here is CASSQGLRGDTEAFF. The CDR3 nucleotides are TGCGCCAGCAGCCAAGGGCTTAGGGGGGACACTGAAGCTTTCTTT.

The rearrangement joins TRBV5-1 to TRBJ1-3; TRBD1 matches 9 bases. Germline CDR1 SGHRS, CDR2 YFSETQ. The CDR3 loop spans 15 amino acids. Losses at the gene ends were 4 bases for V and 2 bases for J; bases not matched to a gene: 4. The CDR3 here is CASSRRTGAGNTIYF. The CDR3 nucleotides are TGCGCCAGCAGCCGACGGACAGGGGCTGGAAACACCATATATTTT.

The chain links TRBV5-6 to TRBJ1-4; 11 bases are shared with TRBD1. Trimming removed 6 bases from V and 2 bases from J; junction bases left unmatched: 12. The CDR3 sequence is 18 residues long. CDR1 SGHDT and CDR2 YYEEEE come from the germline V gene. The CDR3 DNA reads TGTGCCAGCACCCTGGAGGACAGGGGGCTGGGGACTAATGAAAAACTGTTTTTT. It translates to CASTLEDRGLGTNEKLFF.

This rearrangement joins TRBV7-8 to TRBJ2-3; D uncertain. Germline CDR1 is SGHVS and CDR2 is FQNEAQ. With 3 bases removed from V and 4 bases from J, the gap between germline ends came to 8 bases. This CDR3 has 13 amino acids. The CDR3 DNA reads TGTGCCAGCAGCTTGTTTTCCCCAGATACGCAGTATTTT. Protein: CASSLFSPDTQYF.

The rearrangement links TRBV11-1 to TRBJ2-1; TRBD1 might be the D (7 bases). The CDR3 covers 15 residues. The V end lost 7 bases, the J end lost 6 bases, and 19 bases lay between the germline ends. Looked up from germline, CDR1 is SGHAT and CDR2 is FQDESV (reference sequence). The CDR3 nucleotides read TGTGCCAGCACCGAAGGAGGGACAGTCTCCAATGAGCAGTTCTTC. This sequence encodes CASTEGGTVSNEQFF.

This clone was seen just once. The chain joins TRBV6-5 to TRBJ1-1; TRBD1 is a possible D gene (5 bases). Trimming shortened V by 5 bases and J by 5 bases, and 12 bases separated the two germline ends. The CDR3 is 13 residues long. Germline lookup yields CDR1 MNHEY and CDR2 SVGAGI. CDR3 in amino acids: CASSPTVYTEAFF. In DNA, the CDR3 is TGTGCCAGCAGTCCGACAGTTTATACTGAAGCTTTCTTT.

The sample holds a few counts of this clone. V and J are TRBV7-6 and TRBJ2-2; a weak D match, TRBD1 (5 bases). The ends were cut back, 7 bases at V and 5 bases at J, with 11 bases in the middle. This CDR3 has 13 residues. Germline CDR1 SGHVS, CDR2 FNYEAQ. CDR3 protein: CASNAQGTGELFF. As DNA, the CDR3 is TGTGCCAGCAACGCTCAGGGAACCGGGGAGCTGTTTTTT.

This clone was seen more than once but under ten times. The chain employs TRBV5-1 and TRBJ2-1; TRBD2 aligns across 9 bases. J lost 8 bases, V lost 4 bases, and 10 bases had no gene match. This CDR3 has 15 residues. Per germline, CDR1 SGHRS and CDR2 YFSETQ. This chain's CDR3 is CASSPGTSLWDEQFF. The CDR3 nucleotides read TGCGCCAGCAGCCCCGGGACTAGCTTATGGGATGAGCAGTTCTTC. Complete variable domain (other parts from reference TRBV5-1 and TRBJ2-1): KAGVTQTPRYLIKTRGQQVTLSCSPISGHRSVSWYQQTPGQGLQFLFEYFSETQRNKGNFPGRFSGRQFSNSRSEMNVSTLELGDSALYLCASSPGTSLWDEQFFGPGTRLTVL.

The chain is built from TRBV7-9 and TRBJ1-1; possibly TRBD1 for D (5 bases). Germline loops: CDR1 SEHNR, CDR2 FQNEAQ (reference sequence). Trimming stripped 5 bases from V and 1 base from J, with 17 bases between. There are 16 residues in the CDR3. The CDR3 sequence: CASSDEKAGTNTEAFF. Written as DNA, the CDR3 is TGTGCCAGCAGCGACGAAAAAGCCGGGACGAACACTGAAGCTTTCTTT.

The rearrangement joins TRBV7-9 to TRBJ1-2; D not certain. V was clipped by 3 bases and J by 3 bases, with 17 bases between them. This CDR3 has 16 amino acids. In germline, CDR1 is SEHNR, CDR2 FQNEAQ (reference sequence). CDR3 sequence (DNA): TGTGCCAGCAGCTTCCGAGTGGGCCCAAAAGACTATGGCTACACCTTC. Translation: CASSFRVGPKDYGYTF.

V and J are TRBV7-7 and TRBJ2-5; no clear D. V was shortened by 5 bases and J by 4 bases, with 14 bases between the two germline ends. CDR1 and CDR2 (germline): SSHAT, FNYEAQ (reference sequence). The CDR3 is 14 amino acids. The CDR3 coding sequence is TGTGCCAGCAGCCTGGATTTTGGCCGAGAGACCCAGTACTTC. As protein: CASSLDFGRETQYF.

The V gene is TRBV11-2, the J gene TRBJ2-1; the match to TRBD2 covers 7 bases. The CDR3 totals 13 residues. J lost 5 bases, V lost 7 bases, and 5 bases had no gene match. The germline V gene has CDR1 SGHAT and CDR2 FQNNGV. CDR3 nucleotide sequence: TGTGCCAGCAACCCAAGCGGGAACAATGAGCAGTTCTTC. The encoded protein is CASNPSGNNEQFF.

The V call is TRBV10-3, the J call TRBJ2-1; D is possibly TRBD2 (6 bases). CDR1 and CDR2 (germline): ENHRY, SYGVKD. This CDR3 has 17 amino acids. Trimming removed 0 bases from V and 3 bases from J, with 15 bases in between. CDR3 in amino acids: CAISESSGLLIYNEQFF. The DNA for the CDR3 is TGTGCCATCAGTGAGTCGTCGGGACTCCTCATCTACAATGAGCAGTTCTTC.

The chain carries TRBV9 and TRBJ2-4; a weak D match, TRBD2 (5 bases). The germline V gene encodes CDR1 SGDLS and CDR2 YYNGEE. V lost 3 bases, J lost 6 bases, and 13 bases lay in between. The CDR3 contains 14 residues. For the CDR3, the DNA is TGTGCCAGCAGCGACCGGGATGGCCTAAACATTCAGTACTTC. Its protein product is CASSDRDGLNIQYF.

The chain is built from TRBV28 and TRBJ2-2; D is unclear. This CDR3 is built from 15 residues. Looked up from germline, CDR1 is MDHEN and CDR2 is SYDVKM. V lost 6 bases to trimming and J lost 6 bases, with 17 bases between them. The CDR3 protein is CASSPEVFESGELFF. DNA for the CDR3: TGTGCCAGCAGCCCCGAGGTCTTTGAATCCGGGGAGCTGTTTTTT.

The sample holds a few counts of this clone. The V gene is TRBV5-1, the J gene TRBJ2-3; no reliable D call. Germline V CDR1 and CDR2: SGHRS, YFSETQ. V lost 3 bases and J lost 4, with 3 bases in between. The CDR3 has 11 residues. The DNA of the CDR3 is TGCGCCAGCAGCTCTTCAGATACGCAGTATTTT. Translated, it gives CASSSSDTQYF.

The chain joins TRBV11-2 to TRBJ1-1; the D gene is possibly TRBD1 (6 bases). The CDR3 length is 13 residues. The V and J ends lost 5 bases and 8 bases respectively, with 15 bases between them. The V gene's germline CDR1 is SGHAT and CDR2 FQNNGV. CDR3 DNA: TGTGCCAGCAGCCCGTACAGGGAAAAGGAAGCTTTCTTT. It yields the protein CASSPYREKEAFF. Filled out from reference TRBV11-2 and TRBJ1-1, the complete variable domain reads EAGVAQSPRYKIIEKRQSVAFWCNPISGHATLYWYQQILGQGPKLLIQFQNNGVVDDSQLPKDRFSAERLKGVDSTLKIQPAKLEDSAVYLCASSPYREKEAFFGQGTRLTVV.

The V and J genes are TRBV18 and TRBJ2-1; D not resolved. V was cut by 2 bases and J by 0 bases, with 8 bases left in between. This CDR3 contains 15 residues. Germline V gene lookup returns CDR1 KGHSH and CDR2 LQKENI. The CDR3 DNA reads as TGTGCCAGCTCACCAGGGCAAAGCTCCTACAATGAGCAGTTCTTC. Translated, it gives CASSPGQSSYNEQFF.

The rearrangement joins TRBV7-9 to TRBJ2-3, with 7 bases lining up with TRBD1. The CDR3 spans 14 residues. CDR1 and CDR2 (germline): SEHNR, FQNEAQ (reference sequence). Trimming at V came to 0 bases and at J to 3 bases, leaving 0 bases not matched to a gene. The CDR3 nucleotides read TGTGCCAGCAGCTTAGCGGGACAGACAGATACGCAGTATTTT. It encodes CASSLAGQTDTQYF.

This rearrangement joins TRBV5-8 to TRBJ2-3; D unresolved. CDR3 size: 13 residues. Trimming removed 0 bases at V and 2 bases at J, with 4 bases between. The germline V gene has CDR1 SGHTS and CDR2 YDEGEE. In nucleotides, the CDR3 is TGTGCCAGCAGCTTGGACACCACAGATACGCAGTATTTT. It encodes CASSLDTTDTQYF.

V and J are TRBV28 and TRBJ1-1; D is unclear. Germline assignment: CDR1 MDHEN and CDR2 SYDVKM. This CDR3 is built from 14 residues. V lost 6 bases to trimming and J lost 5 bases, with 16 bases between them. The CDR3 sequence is CASRTLEGRTEAFF. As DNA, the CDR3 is TGTGCCAGCAGAACTTTGGAGGGTCGGACTGAAGCTTTCTTT.

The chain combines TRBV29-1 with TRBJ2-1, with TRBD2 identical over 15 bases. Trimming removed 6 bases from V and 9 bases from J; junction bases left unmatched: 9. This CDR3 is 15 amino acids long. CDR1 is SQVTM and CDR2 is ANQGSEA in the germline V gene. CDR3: CSVNRGLAGGGEQFF. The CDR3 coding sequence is TGCAGCGTCAACCGAGGACTAGCGGGAGGGGGTGAGCAGTTCTTC.

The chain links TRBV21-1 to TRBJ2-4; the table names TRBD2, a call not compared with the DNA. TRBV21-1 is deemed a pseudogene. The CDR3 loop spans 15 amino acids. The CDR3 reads CARGNGGHTKNIQYF. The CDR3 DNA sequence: TGTGCCAGAGGAAACGGGGGGCATACCAAAAACATTCAGTACTTC.

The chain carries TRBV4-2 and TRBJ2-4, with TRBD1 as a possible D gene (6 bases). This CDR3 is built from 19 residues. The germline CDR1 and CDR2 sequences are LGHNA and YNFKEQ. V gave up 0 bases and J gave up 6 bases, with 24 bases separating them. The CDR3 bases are TGTGCCAGCAGCCAAGATTTGGGACGGCCTCCTAAAGGGGGAAACATTCAGTACTTC. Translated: CASSQDLGRPPKGGNIQYF.

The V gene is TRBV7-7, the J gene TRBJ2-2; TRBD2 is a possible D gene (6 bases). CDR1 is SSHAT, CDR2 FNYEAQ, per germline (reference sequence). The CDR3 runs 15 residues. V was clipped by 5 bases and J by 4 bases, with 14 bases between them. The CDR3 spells CASSPLALGTGELFF. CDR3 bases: TGTGCCAGCAGCCCCCTAGCGTTGGGCACCGGGGAGCTGTTTTTT.

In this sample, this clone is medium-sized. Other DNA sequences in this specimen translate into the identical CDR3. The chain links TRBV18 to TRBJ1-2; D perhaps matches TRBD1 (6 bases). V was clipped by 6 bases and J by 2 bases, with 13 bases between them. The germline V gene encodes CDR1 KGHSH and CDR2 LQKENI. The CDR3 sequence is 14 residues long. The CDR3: CASSPGAGNYGYTF. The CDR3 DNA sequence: TGTGCCAGCTCGCCGGGGGCAGGCAACTATGGCTACACCTTC.

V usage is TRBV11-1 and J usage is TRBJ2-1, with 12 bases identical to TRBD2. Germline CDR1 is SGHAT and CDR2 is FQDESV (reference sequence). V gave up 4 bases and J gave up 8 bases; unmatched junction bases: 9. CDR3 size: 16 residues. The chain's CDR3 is CASSYRRTSGMDEQFF. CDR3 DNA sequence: TGTGCCAGCAGCTACAGAAGGACTAGCGGGATGGATGAGCAGTTCTTC.